Sequencing of this TCR beta chain was carried out in a study of control samples from healthy donors and cancer patients. Assay used: immunoSEQ multiplex PCR; TCRdb lists only in-frame clones, some missing. This table has approximately 100,000 clones, roughly 90% appearing once. The CDR3 runs 16 residues. V lost 2 bases and J lost 2, with 14 bases in between. CDR1 is MNHEY, CDR2 SVGAGI, per germline. The sample was blood. This clonotype was sampled from a woman aged 50 to 60 in good health. This rearrangement joins TRBV6-5 to TRBJ2-3; D is unresolved. This CDR3 reads CASSYHLASVTDTQYF. In DNA form, the CDR3 reads TGTGCCAGCAGTTACCATTTGGCCTCGGTCACAGATACGCAGTATTTT.